This paragraph reports one T cell receptor (beta chain). What it binds is not known. This specimen comes from a study of blood T cells in healthy people across ages. Notes on the study in general: Age advanced and TCR beta diversity per million T cells fell, roughly linearly. Both higher diversity and more naive CD4+ cells marked long-lived donors when set against aged donors.

Primed by a sample-barcoded 5' primer and a J-beta primer mix, a second PCR proceeded for about 7 to 11 cycles. MiXCR, applied by TCRdb to the 5' RACE reads, yields one record per CDR3 protein. This sample has roughly 2 million distinct CDR3 sequences, with less than 50% found just once. The CDR3 extends over 14 amino acids. In germline, CDR1 is SNHLY, CDR2 FYNNEI. The V and J ends lost 9 bases and 0 bases respectively, with 12 bases between them. Sequenced input: blood. This clonotype originated in a woman aged 40 to 50 in good health. The rearrangement joins TRBV2 to TRBJ2-1, with D unclear. The CDR3 sequence is CASREDNSYNEQFF. CDR3 sequence (DNA): TGTGCCAGTCGAGAAGACAACTCCTACAATGAGCAGTTCTTC. Looking up the rest from reference TRBV2 and TRBJ2-1 gives the full variable domain: EPEVTQTPSHQVTQMGQEVILRCVPISNHLYFYWYRQILGQKVEFLVSFYNNEISEKSEIFDDQFSVERPDGSNFTLKIRSTKLEDSAMYFCASREDNSYNEQFFGPGTRLTVL.